This record concerns one T cell receptor beta chain sequence. Antigen unknown. One end of the junction does not line up with germline, which may come from a read error. Every donor gave around 10 milliliters of peripheral blood. The CDR3 is 14 residues long. Germline V gene lookup returns CDR1 SGHTA and CDR2 FQGNSA. A J-beta primer mix and a sample-barcoded 5' primer were used in a second PCR of about 7 to 12 cycles. TCRdb re-called the 5' RACE reads with MiXCR, one entry per CDR3 protein. The sample contains approximately 850,000 distinct CDR3 sequences, 58% of which appear only once. This entry comes from a study of blood T cells in healthy people across ages. The study's findings and limits: Age showed a roughly linear inverse relationship with TCR beta diversity per million T cells.

Sequenced: blood. The rearrangement joins TRBV7-2 to TRBJ2-7; TRBD1 agrees at 9 bases. This TCR came from a man aged 25 to 40 in good health. The CDR3 sequence: CACSSGTGSYEQYF. The CDR3 nucleotides are TGTGCCTGCAGCTCGGGGACAGGGTCCTACGAGCAGTACTTC.